The clone carrying this T cell receptor (beta chain) showed up just once. Its antigen is not known. The data belong to a study of OX40 agonist ivuxolimab in advanced cancers. Turning to the study itself: Ivuxolimab, which is an agonistic anti-OX40 (CD134) antibody, was administered to the patients. Findings of the study overall: Relative to CD4+ cells, CD8+ T cells on average had more expanded clones. Relatively little clonal expansion, among the lowest observed, appeared in partial responders at 0.1-3.0 mg/kg. Clonal expansion from baseline to week 6 occurred in both CD4+ and CD8+ T cells.

Here immunoSEQ multiplex PCR was the method, and the copy in TCRdb shows in-frame clones only, minus some. The sample holds around 86,000 clones; more than 85% are singletons and the top ten take more than 13%. Sequenced material: CD4+ or CD8+ T cells sorted from blood, taken in a trial of the OX40 agonist ivuxolimab. The TCR was taken from an adult with an advanced solid tumor such as melanoma, head and neck, liver or kidney cancer.

This CDR3 reads CASSQGTSGDHEQYF. Here the CDR3 DNA reads TGCGCCAGCAGCCAAGGAACTAGCGGGGACCACGAGCAGTACTTC. The chain combines TRBV4-3 with TRBJ2-7, with 10 positions matching TRBD2. CDR1 is LGHNA and CDR2 is YSLEER in the germline V gene. The CDR3 loop spans 15 amino acids. The J segment lost 5 bases and the V segment lost 1 base, leaving 5 bases of the junction unmatched.